This T cell receptor (beta chain) originates from a study of blood T cells in healthy people across ages. This CDR3 comprises 15 residues. CDR1 is SGHTA, CDR2 FQGNSA, per germline. With 1 base clipped from V and 3 bases from J, the junction kept 5 bases outside the gene matches. A second roughly 6 to 12 cycle PCR used barcoded and J-beta primers. Each CDR3 protein is one row after TCRdb ran MiXCR on the 5' RACE reads. In the table there are about 2 million distinct CDR3 sequences, about 50% of which are singletons. The sample was blood. The chain uses TRBV7-2 and TRBJ2-7, with 8 nucleotides matching TRBD2. The source of this sequence is a woman in her forties in good health. This CDR3 reads CASSLGGTRVYEQYF. In DNA, the CDR3 is TGTGCCAGCAGCTTAGGAGGGACTAGAGTCTACGAGCAGTACTTC.